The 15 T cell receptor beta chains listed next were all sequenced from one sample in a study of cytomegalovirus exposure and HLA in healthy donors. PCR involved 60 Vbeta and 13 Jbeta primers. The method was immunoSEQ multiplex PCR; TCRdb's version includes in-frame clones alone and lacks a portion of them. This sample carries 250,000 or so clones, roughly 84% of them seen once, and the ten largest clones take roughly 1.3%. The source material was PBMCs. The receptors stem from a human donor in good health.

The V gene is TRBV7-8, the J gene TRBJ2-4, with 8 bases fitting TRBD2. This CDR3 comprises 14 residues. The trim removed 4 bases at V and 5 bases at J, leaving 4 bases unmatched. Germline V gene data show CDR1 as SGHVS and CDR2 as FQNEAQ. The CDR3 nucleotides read TGTGCCAGCAGCTCGAGCGGGAGAGAAAACATTCAGTACTTC. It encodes CASSSSGRENIQYF.

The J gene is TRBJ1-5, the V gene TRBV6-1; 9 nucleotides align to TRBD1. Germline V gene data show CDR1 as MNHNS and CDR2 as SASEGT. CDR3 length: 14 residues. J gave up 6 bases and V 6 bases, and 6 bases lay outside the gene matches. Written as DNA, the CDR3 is TGTGCCAGCAGATCGGGACAGGGAGGTCAGCCCCAGCATTTT. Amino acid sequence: CASRSGQGGQPQHF.

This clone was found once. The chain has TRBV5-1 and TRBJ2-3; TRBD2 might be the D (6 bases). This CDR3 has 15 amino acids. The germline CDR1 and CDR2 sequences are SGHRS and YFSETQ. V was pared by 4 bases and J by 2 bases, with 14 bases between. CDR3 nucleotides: TGCGCCAGCAGCGGGGCGGGGCAATTCACAGATACGCAGTATTTT. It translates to CASSGAGQFTDTQYF.

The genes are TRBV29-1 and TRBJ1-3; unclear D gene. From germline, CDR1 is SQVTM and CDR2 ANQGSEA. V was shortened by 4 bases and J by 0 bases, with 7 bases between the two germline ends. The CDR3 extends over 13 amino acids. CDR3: CSVVSRSGNTIYF. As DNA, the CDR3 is TGCAGCGTTGTAAGCCGCTCTGGAAACACCATATATTTT.

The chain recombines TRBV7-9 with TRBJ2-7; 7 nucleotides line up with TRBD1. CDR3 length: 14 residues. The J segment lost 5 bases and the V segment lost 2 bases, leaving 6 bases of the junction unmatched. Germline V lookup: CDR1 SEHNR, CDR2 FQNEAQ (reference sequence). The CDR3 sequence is CASSLRGPPDEQYF. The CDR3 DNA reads TGTGCCAGCAGCTTAAGGGGGCCCCCAGACGAGCAGTACTTC.

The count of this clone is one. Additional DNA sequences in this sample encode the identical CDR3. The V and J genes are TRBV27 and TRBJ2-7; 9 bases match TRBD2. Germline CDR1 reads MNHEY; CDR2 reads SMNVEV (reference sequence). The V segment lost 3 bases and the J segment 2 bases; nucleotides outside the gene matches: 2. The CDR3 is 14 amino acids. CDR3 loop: CASSFSGSPYEQYF. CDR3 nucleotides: TGTGCCAGCAGTTTTAGCGGGAGTCCCTACGAGCAGTACTTC.

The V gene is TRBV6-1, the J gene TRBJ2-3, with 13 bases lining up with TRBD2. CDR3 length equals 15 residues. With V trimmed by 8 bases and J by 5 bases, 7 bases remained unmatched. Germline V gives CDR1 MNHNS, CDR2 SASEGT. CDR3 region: CASVTSGRAVDTQYF. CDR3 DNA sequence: TGTGCCAGCGTAACTAGCGGGAGGGCGGTAGATACGCAGTATTTT.

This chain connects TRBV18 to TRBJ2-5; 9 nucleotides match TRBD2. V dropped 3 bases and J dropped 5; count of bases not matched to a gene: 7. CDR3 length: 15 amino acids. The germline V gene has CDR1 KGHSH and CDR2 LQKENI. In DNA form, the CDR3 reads TGTGCCAGCTCACCTCCGGGACTAGCTCTCGAGACCCAGTACTTC. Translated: CASSPPGLALETQYF.

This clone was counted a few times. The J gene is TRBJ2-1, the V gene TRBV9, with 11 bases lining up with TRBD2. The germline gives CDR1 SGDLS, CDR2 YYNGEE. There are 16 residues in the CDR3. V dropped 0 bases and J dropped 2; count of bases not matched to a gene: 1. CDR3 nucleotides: TGTGCCAGCAGCGTAGCGACTAGCGGGACCTACAATGAGCAGTTCTTC. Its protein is CASSVATSGTYNEQFF. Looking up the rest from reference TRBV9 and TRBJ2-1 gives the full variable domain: DSGVTQTPKHLITATGQRVTLRCSPRSGDLSVYWYQQSLDQGLQFLIQYYNGEERAKGNILERFSAQQFPDLHSELNLSSLELGDSALYFCASSVATSGTYNEQFFGPGTRLTVL.

CDR3 sequence (DNA): TGTGCCAGCAGGAAGACTAGCGGGAGTCTGTACTTC. The encoded protein is CASRKTSGSLYF. The chain has TRBV6-1 and TRBJ2-7, with 12 bases lining up with TRBD2. CDR1 is MNHNS and CDR2 is SASEGT in the germline V gene. This CDR3 spans 12 amino acids. J gave up 12 bases and V 6 bases, and 6 bases lay outside the gene matches.

The CDR3 loop is CASSISDRRSEQYF. The CDR3 nucleotides are TGTGCCAGTAGTATCTCGGACAGGAGGTCCGAGCAGTACTTC. The rearrangement links TRBV19 to TRBJ2-7; 7 bases are shared with TRBD1. Trimming took 3 bases from V and 6 from J; bases not matched to a gene: 8. Germline V gene sequence: CDR1 LNHDA, CDR2 SQIVND (reference sequence). The CDR3 length is 14 residues.

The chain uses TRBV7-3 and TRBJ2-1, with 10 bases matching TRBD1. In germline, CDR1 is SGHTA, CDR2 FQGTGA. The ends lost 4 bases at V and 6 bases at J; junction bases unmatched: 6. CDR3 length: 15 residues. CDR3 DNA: TGTGCCAGCAGCTCGCCGGGACAGGGGATCAATGAGCAGTTCTTC. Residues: CASSSPGQGINEQFF. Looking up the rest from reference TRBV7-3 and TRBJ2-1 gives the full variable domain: GAGVSQTPSNKVTEKGKYVELRCDPISGHTALYWYRQSLGQGPEFLIYFQGTGAADDSGLPNDRFFAVRPEGSVSTLKIQRTERGDSAVYLCASSSPGQGINEQFFGPGTRLTVL.

CDR3 coding DNA: TGCGCCAGCAGCCAGGCTCAGGACAGGGGCGATACCCAGTACTTC. Translation gives CASSQAQDRGDTQYF. This chain links TRBV4-1 with TRBJ2-5; TRBD1 matches at 9 bases. V dropped 3 bases and J dropped 8; count of bases not matched to a gene: 10. Germline values: CDR1 MGHRA, CDR2 YSYEKL. The CDR3 is 15 amino acids.

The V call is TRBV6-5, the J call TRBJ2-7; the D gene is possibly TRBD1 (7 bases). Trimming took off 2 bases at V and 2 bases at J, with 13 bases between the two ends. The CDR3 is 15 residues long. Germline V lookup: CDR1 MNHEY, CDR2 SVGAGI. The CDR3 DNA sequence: TGTGCCAGCAGTTACGGGCAGGGGGGAACCTACGAGCAGTACTTC. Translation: CASSYGQGGTYEQYF.

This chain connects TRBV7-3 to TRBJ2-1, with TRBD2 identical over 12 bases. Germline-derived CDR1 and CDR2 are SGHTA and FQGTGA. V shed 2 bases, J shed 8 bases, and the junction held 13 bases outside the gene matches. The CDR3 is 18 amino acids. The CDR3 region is CASSLFSRGPSGGDEQFF. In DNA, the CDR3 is TGTGCCAGCAGCTTATTTTCTCGAGGTCCTAGCGGGGGGGATGAGCAGTTCTTC.